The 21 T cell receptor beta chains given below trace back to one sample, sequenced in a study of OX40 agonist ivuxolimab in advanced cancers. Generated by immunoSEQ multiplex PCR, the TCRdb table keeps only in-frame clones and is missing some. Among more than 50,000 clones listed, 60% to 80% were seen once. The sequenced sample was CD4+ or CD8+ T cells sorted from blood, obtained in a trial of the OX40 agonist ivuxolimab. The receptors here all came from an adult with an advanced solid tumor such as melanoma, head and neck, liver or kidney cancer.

CDR3 protein: CASSPLRAGVYTGELFF. The CDR3 coding sequence is TGTGCCAGCAGTCCCCTCAGGGCGGGAGTGTACACCGGGGAGCTGTTTTTT. The V gene is TRBV28, the J gene TRBJ2-2; 7 bases are a match to TRBD2. Unmatched junction bases numbered 12, after V lost 5 bases and J lost 3 bases. This CDR3 is 17 amino acids long. The germline V gene encodes CDR1 MDHEN and CDR2 SYDVKM.

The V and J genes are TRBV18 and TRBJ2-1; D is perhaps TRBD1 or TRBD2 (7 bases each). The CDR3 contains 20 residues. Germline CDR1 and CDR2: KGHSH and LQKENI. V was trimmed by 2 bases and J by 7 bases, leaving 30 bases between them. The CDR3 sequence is CASSPLALLLRGGQRNEQFF. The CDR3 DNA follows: TGTGCCAGCTCACCATTGGCCCTTTTACTCAGGGGGGGACAGCGTAATGAGCAGTTCTTC.

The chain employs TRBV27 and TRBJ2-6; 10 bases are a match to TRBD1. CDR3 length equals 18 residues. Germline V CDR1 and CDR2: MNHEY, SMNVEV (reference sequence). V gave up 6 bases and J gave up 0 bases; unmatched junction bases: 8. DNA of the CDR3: TGTGCCAGCAGCTTGAGGACAGGGGGTAACTCTGGGGCCAACGTCCTGACTTTC. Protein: CASSLRTGGNSGANVLTF. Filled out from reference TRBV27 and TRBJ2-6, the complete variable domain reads EAQVTQNPRYLITVTGKKLTVTCSQNMNHEYMSWYRQDPGLGLRQIYYSMNVEVTDKGDVPEGYKVSRKEKRNFPLILESPSPNQTSLYFCASSLRTGGNSGANVLTFGAGSRLTVL.

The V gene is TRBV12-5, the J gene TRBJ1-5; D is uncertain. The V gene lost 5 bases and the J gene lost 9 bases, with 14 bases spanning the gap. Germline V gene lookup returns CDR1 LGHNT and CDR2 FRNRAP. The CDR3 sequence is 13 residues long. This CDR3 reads CASGLDFLSPQHF. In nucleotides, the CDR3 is TGTGCTAGTGGTCTTGACTTTCTTTCGCCCCAGCATTTT.

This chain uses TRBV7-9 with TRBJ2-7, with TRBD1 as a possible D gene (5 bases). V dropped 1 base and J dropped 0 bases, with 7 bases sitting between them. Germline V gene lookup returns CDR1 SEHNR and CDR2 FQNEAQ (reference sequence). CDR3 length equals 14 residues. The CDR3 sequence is CASSLGQSSYEQYF. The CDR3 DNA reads TGTGCCAGCAGCTTAGGACAGAGCTCCTACGAGCAGTACTTC.

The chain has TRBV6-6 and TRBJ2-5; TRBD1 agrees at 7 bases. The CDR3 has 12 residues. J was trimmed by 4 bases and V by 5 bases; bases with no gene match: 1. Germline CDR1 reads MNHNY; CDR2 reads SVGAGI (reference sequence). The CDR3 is CASSRQGETQYF. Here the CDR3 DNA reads TGTGCCAGCAGTCGACAGGGAGAGACCCAGTACTTC.

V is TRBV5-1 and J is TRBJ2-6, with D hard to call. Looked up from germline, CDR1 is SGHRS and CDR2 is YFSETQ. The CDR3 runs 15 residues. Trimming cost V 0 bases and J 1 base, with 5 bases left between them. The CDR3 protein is CASSLVLSGANVLTF. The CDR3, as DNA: TGCGCCAGCAGCTTGGTACTATCTGGGGCCAACGTCCTGACTTTC.

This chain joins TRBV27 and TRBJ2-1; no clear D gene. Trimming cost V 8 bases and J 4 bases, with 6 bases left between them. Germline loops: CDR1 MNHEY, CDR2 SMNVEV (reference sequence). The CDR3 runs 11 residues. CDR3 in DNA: TGTGCCAGCGTTGAGTACAATGAGCAGTTCTTC. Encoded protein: CASVEYNEQFF.

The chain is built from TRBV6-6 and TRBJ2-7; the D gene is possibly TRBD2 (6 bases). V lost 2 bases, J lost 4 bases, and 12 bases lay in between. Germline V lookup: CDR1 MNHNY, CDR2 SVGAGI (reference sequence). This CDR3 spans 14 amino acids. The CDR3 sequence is CASSYGTGPYEQYF. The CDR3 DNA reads TGTGCCAGCAGTTACGGGACTGGCCCTTACGAGCAGTACTTC.

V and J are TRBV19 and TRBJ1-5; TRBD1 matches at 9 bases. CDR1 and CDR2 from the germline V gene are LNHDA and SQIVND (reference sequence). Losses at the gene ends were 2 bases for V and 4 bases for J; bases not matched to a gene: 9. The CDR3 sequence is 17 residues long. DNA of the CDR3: TGTGCCAGTAGTATAATAGGGACAGGGATAAGTAATCAGCCCCAGCATTTT. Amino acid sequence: CASSIIGTGISNQPQHF.

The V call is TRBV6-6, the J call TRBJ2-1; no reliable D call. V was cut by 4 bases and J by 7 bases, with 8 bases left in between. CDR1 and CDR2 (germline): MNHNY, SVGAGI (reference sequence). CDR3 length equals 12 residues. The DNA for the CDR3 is TGTGCCAGCAGTTCCTCGGTGAATGAGCAGTTCTTC. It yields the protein CASSSSVNEQFF.

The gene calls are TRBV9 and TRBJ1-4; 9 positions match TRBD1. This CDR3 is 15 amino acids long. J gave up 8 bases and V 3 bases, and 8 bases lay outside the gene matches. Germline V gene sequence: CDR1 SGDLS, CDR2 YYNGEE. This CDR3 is CASSAGTGFGEKLFF. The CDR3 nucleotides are TGTGCCAGCAGCGCAGGGACAGGGTTTGGGGAAAAACTGTTTTTT. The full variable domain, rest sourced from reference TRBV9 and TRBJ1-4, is DSGVTQTPKHLITATGQRVTLRCSPRSGDLSVYWYQQSLDQGLQFLIQYYNGEERAKGNILERFSAQQFPDLHSELNLSSLELGDSALYFCASSAGTGFGEKLFFGSGTQLSVL.

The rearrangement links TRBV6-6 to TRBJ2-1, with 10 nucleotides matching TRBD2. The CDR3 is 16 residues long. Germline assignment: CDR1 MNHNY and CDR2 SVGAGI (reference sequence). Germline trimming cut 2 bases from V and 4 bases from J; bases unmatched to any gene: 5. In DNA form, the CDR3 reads TGTGCCAGCAGTTACCCCCTAGCGGGGGCTTACAATGAGCAGTTCTTC. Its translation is CASSYPLAGAYNEQFF.

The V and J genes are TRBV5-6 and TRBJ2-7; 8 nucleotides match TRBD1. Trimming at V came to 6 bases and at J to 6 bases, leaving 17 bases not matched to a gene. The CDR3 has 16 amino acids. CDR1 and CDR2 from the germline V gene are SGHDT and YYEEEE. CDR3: CASKPISGTGPIEQYF. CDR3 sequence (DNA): TGTGCCAGCAAACCAATCTCCGGGACAGGCCCCATCGAGCAGTACTTC.

The CDR3 here is CSAWDSTNEKLFF. In nucleotides, the CDR3 is TGCAGCGCGTGGGACAGCACTAATGAAAAACTGTTTTTT. The genes are TRBV29-1 and TRBJ1-4; the match to TRBD1 covers 7 bases. The V gene end was trimmed by 7 bases and the J gene end by 2 bases; junction bases not matched to a gene: 4. The germline V gene encodes CDR1 SQVTM and CDR2 ANQGSEA. The CDR3 totals 13 residues.

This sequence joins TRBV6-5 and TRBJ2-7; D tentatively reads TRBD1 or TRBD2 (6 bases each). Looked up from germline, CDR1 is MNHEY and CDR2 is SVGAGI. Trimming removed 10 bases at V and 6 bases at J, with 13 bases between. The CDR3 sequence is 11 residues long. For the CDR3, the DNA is TGTGCCACCTGGGGGGCAGGCGAGCAGTACTTC. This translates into CATWGAGEQYF.

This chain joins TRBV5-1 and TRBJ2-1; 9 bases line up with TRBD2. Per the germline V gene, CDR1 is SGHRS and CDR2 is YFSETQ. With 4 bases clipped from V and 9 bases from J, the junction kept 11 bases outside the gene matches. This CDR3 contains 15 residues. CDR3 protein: CASSAGVAGVSEQFF. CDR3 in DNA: TGCGCCAGCAGCGCTGGGGTAGCGGGAGTCAGTGAGCAGTTCTTC.

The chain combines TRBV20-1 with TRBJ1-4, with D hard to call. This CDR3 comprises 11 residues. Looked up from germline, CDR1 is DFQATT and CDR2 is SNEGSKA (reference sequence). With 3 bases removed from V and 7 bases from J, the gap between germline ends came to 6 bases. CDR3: CSARGSEKLFF. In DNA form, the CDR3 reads TGCAGTGCTAGGGGGAGTGAAAAACTGTTTTTT.

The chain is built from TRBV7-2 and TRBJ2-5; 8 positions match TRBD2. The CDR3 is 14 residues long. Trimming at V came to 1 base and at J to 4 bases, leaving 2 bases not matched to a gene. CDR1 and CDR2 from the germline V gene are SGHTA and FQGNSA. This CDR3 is CASSLGTSSETQYF. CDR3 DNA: TGTGCCAGCAGCTTAGGGACTAGCTCAGAGACCCAGTACTTC.

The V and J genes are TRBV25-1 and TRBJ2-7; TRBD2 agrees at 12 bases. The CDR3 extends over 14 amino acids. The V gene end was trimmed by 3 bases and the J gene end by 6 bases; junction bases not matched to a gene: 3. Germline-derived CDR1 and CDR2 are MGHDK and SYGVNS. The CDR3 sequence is CASSETSGSSEQYF. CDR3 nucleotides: TGTGCCAGCAGTGAGACTAGCGGGAGCAGCGAGCAGTACTTC.

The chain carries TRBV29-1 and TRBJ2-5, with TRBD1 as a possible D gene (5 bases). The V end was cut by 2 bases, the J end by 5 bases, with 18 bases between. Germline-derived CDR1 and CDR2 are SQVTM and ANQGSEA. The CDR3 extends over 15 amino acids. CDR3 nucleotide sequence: TGCAGCGTTGAAAAGGTCGGCAGGGTTTATGAGACCCAGTACTTC. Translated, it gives CSVEKVGRVYETQYF.